This T cell receptor beta chain was identified during a study of shared clonotypes between healthy human individuals. Study details: Per donor, three plates held CD4 naive cells, three held CD4 memory, two held CD8 naive and one held CD8 memory. Study-wide results and caveats: Estimated richness values were generally larger in naive subsets than in memory subsets.

Concerning this clone: Its specificity is unknown.

Produced via immunoSEQ multiplex PCR; TCRdb's table is partial and in-frame only. The sample contains millions of clones, about 95% of which appear only once. The naive CD8 population came from CD45RO-negative cells selected for CCR7, without terminally differentiated effector memory CD45RA+ cells. Looked up from germline, CDR1 is MNHEY and CDR2 is SVGAGI. The CDR3 consists of 13 residues. Between the trimmed V and J ends, which lost 2 bases and 1 base, there was a span of 5 bases. Sequencing input: naive CD8+ T cells sorted from blood. This sequence originates from a man younger than 30 in good health. V and J are TRBV6-5 and TRBJ2-5; D unresolved. The CDR3 reads CASSYTLQETQYF. DNA of the CDR3: TGTGCCAGCAGTTACACCCTCCAAGAGACCCAGTACTTC.